What follows is one TCR beta chain and its context. As yet, its antigen is unknown. At one end the junction does not follow the germline gene, possibly because of a read error. Germline V gives CDR1 SGHRS, CDR2 YFSETQ. The CDR3 is 14 residues long. The sample originates from a study of cytomegalovirus exposure and HLA in healthy donors. The PCR employed 60 Vbeta primers together with 13 Jbeta primers. Libraries were prepared by immunoSEQ multiplex PCR; TCRdb keeps only in-frame clonotypes and omits some of them. The table shows about 110,000 clones, with roughly 67% occurring only once. Points from the study as a whole: Some highly shared sequence variants likely arose as a pipeline artifact.

The sample consisted of PBMCs. This clonotype was obtained from a man aged 35 to 55 in good health and CMV-seronegative. The chain joins TRBV5-1 to TRBJ2-7; 9 bases match TRBD1. CDR3 sequence (DNA): TGCGCCAGCAGATTGGGACAGGGTCCCTACGAGCAGTACTTC. Residues: CASRLGQGPYEQYF.